The rows below give T cell receptor beta chains drawn from one sample of a study of blood T cells in healthy people across ages. Each CDR3 protein is one row after TCRdb ran MiXCR on the 5' RACE reads. Of fewer than 1.5 million distinct CDR3 sequences in the sample, roughly 40% were seen once. Sequencing was done on a sample of blood. Receptors originate from a woman in her late teens or twenties in good health. CDR3s include the opening cysteine and the closing phenylalanine or tryptophan. A D gene is named only where the DNA matches it firmly. The size entry is marked missing in some rows and otherwise reads once, few, many or a size class.

cdr3_nt cdr3_aa clone_size v_call d_call j_call
TGCGCCAGCAGCTTGGGCGACGGACGTTATGGCTACACCTTC CASSLGDGRYGYTF few TRBV5-1 - TRBJ1-2
TGTGCCAGCAGTTTAGTCCCGGGTCTCTACGAGCAGTACTTC CASSLVPGLYEQYF - TRBV12-3/TRBV12-4 - TRBJ2-7
TGTGTCAGCAGTGAGACCGAGGGTGAAAAACTGTTTTTT CVSSETEGEKLFF - TRBV7-9 - TRBJ1-4
TGTGCCAGCAGCGTATTACTAGCCCTCGGGGATGAGCAGTTCTTC CASSVLLALGDEQFF few TRBV9 - TRBJ2-1
TGTGCCAGCAGTGAGTGGCGGGAGACTGAGCAGTACTTC CASSEWRETEQYF - TRBV6-1 TRBD2 TRBJ2-7
TGCAGTGCTAGTAAGGCGGGGGGGTACAATGAGCAGTTCTTC CSASKAGGYNEQFF few TRBV20-1 TRBD2 TRBJ2-1
TGTGCCAGCAGCCAACAGAAAGGGGGGCCAGGAGATACGCAGTATTTT CASSQQKGGPGDTQYF few TRBV14 - TRBJ2-3
TGTGCCAGCTCATCGACTAGCGGTTGGGATACGCAGTATTTT CASSSTSGWDTQYF - TRBV18 TRBD2 TRBJ2-3
TGTGCCTGGAGTGGCGGGGAGGGCCAGCCCCAGCATTTT CAWSGGEGQPQHF - TRBV30 - TRBJ1-5
TGCGCCAGCAGCTTGGCCAGGGGGCAAGATACGCAGTATTTT CASSLARGQDTQYF - TRBV5-1 TRBD1 TRBJ2-3
TGCGCCAGCCGACATATCGGTGTGGGAGACAATGAGCAGTTCTTC CASRHIGVGDNEQFF many TRBV4-1 - TRBJ2-1
TGTGCCAGCTGGGGACCCGGGGGTAACACTGATCCGCAGTATTTT CASWGPGGNTDPQYF - TRBV7-9 - TRBJ2-3
TGTGCCAGCAGCTTAACCCGACTGGAGCAGTTCTTC CASSLTRLEQFF few TRBV7-2 - TRBJ2-1
TGTGCCAGCAGTTTATCAACTAGCGGGGGGTCCAATGAGCAGTTCTTC CASSLSTSGGSNEQFF - TRBV12-3/TRBV12-4 TRBD2 TRBJ2-1
TGTGCCAGCAGTGCGAGGGCAGGGTCGTGGGAGCAGTACTTC CASSARAGSWEQYF - TRBV2 - TRBJ2-7
TGTGCCAGCAGAGCACGAACAGGGTCGGGAAACACTGAAGCTTTCTTT CASRARTGSGNTEAFF - TRBV6-1 - TRBJ1-1
TGCGCCAGCAGCTTGGATTCTGCGGGGGGGCCATTAACCGGGGAGCTGTTTTTT CASSLDSAGGPLTGELFF - TRBV5-1 TRBD2 TRBJ2-2
TGTGCCAGCAGTTTAGTAGGCAGGGTGGGGTCTGGGGCCAACGTCCTGACTTTC CASSLVGRVGSGANVLTF - TRBV12-3/TRBV12-4 - TRBJ2-6
TGTGCCAGCAGAACAGGGAGTTGGGCCAAAAACATTCAGTACTTC CASRTGSWAKNIQYF few TRBV2 - TRBJ2-4
TGTGCCAGCAGCCCAGGGCACCGGGCCCCGCAGTATTTT CASSPGHRAPQYF few TRBV14 - TRBJ2-3
TGTGCCAGCCGTCCCTTGGTCATGAACACTGAAGCTTTCTTT CASRPLVMNTEAFF - TRBV27 - TRBJ1-1
TGCAGCGGTAGACTGGCACTAGGCTACGAGCAGTACTTC CSGRLALGYEQYF - TRBV20-1 - TRBJ2-7
TGTGCCACCCTCTGGGGTAATGAGCAGTTCTTC CATLWGNEQFF few TRBV27 - TRBJ2-1
TGTGCCAGCAGCCCTACGGGGGACTATCCCTACGAGCAGTACTTC CASSPTGDYPYEQYF - TRBV9 TRBD2 TRBJ2-7
TGTGCCATAGCGGGGGGCTCCTACAATGAGCAGTTCTTC CAIAGGSYNEQFF - TRBV2 TRBD2 TRBJ2-1
TGTGCCAGCAGTTACTCGCGACCGCCCGAAAAACTGTTTTTT CASSYSRPPEKLFF - TRBV6-2/TRBV6-3 - TRBJ1-4
TGTGCCAGTAGTATAGCGGCGGGGGGCGCGGACTATGGCTACACCTTC CASSIAAGGADYGYTF - TRBV19 - TRBJ1-2
TGTGCCAGCTCACCACGAGCGGAGGGGGACTATGGCTACACCTTC CASSPRAEGDYGYTF - TRBV18 - TRBJ1-2
TGCGCCAGCAGCCAAGATCCGAGGAGCTCCTACGAGCAGTTCTTC CASSQDPRSSYEQFF - TRBV4-1 - TRBJ2-1